Sequencing of this TCR beta chain was carried out in a study of vaccination and CD4 T cells after COVID-19. On the study more broadly: Median draw time for post-COVID samples was approximately 94 days post-diagnosis (range 35 to 161). Notes on the study in general: Spike mono-reactive status applied to 304 of 307 vaccine-specific clones in convalescent patients.

As concerns this clonotype: The antigen is unknown.

The treatment is: roughly ten-day PBMC culture with coronavirus spike peptide pools or control peptides (ViraFEST assay). Under the ViraFEST approach, antigen-specific T cells were expanded with peptide pools and TCRs subsequently sequenced. Fresh medium (containing IL-2) replaced half the medium on days 3 and 7. Unmatched junction bases numbered 9, after V lost 5 bases and J lost 5 bases. Germline V CDR1 and CDR2: SGHAT, FQNNGV. The CDR3 spans 14 residues. Oncomine TCR Beta short-read sequencing was applied to DNA from cultured CD4+ T cells. TCRdb re-derived calls from the PCR reads in MiXCR, one entry per CDR3 protein. This sample carries approximately 17,000 distinct CDR3 sequences, roughly 50% of them seen once, and the ten largest clones take around 6.1%.

Sequenced input: CD4+ T cells from blood, cultured in vitro. The chain has TRBV11-2 and TRBJ2-7; 7 bases are a match to TRBD1. The sequence came from a human donor who had recovered from COVID-19. As DNA, the CDR3 is TGTGCCAGCAGCCAAGACAGGGTGAGGAACGAGCAGTACTTC. Protein product: CASSQDRVRNEQYF.